This entry is about one T cell receptor beta chain. Its antigen is unidentified. This sample was included in a study of T-cell memory formation after mild COVID-19. The study, taken as a whole, reports: The appearance of some responding clones in pre-infection memory suggested that cross-reactive memory joined.

V was clipped by 4 bases and J by 2 bases, with 10 bases between them. The CDR3 sequence is 14 residues long. The germline V gene encodes CDR1 SGHRS and CDR2 YFSETQ. TCRdb ran MiXCR on the 5' RACE reads and lists one entry per CDR3 protein. The sample includes fewer than 350,000 distinct CDR3 sequences, around 15% of them seen just once. This sequence joins TRBV5-1 and TRBJ1-3; tentatively, D is TRBD1 (5 bases). This clonotype originated in a man between 18 and 29 years old who had mild COVID-19 (a few samples of this study predate the infection). Cell type and time point are not known. Source material: PBMCs or a T cell subset sorted from them (not recorded which). In DNA form, the CDR3 reads TGCGCCAGCAGCAGAGGGACGGCTGGAAACACCATATATTTT. Protein: CASSRGTAGNTIYF.